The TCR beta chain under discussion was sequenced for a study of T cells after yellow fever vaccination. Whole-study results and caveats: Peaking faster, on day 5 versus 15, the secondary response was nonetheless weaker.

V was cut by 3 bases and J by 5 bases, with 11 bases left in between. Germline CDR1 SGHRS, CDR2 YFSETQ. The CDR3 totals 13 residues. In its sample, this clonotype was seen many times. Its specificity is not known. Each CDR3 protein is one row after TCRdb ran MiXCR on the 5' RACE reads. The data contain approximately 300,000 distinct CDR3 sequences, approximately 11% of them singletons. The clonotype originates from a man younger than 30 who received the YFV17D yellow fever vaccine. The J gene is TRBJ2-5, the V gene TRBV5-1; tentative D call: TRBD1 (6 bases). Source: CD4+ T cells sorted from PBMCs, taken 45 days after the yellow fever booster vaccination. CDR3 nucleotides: TGCGCCAGCAGCTCCCGAGGGGGTGAGACCCAGTACTTC. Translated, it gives CASSSRGGETQYF.